These 21 T cell receptor beta chains share one sample of origin, sequenced in a study of blood T cell repertoires in COVID-19 (dated by TCRdb to 2018 to 2021). Library preparation was by the immunoSEQ multiplex PCR assay. TCRdb holds this immuneACCESS table with in-frame rearrangements only. Some clones are missing; in checked studies, unresolved V genes explain under half, and the rest has no known cause. The sample data list 120,000 or so clones, and approximately 85% of these were observed just once. About a sixth of the sample is taken by the ten largest. The material sequenced was peripheral blood. All receptors come from a man between 25 and 39 years old with COVID-19, enrolled during active disease.

The rearrangement links TRBV4-1 to TRBJ1-6; 8 bases agree with TRBD1. The germline V gene encodes CDR1 MGHRA and CDR2 YSYEKL. The CDR3 has 16 amino acids. Losses at the gene ends were 4 bases for V and 7 bases for J; bases not matched to a gene: 9. For the CDR3, the DNA is TGCGCCAGCAGCCTAAGGCCTCAGGGGGCGAATTCACCCCTCCACTTT. Translating it yields CASSLRPQGANSPLHF.

This clone was counted between two and nine times. The rearrangement joins TRBV7-3 to TRBJ2-1; a weak D match, TRBD1 (5 bases). The V gene lost 5 bases and the J gene lost 8 bases, with 19 bases spanning the gap. The germline gives CDR1 SGHTA, CDR2 FQGTGA. The CDR3 is made up of 15 amino acids. The CDR3 coding sequence is TGTGCCAGCAGCCCAAGGGGTCAGCAAGTCGATGAGCAGTTCTTC. It specifies CASSPRGQQVDEQFF.

This rearrangement joins TRBV6-2 or TRBV6-3 to TRBJ2-1; 12 bases match TRBD2. Germline V gene sequence: CDR1 MNHEY, CDR2 SVGEGT. J gave up 7 bases and V 2 bases, and 6 bases lay outside the gene matches. The CDR3 contains 16 residues. The CDR3 bases are TGTGCCAGCAGTTACCCCCTAGCGGGGGGGCCAAATGAGCAGTTCTTC. Translation gives CASSYPLAGGPNEQFF.

This clone was seen a single time. This chain joins TRBV4-2 and TRBJ1-1; maybe TRBD1 (5 bases). The germline V and J ends were trimmed by 4 bases and 1 base, with 10 bases remaining between them. CDR1 and CDR2 from the germline V gene are LGHNA and YNFKEQ. This CDR3 spans 14 amino acids. For the CDR3, the DNA is TGTGCCAGCAGCCTAGGACACCGGAACACTGAAGCTTTCTTT. It specifies CASSLGHRNTEAFF.

About this clone: Other nucleotide sequences from this sample produce the same CDR3. The V call is TRBV30, the J call TRBJ2-1, with TRBD2 as a possible D gene (6 bases). This CDR3 spans 11 amino acids. CDR1 and CDR2 (germline): GTSNPN, SVGIG (reference sequence). Trimming left V 1 base short and J 10 bases short, with 8 bases between. The CDR3 region is CAWSGLAEQFF. The CDR3 DNA follows: TGTGCCTGGAGTGGCCTAGCGGAGCAGTTCTTC.

The chain links TRBV7-2 to TRBJ1-1, with TRBD1 identical over 8 bases. Trimming at V came to 5 bases and at J to 3 bases, leaving 5 bases not matched to a gene. This CDR3 has 14 residues. The germline V gene has CDR1 SGHTA and CDR2 FQGNSA. CDR3 loop: CASSTDRGHTEAFF. CDR3 DNA: TGTGCCAGCAGCACCGACAGGGGACACACTGAAGCTTTCTTT.

This clone was detected a few times. The chain has TRBV29-1 and TRBJ1-1; 7 bases are a match to TRBD1. Germline V gene sequence: CDR1 SQVTM, CDR2 ANQGSEA. The V and J ends lost 8 bases and 7 bases, in that order; junction bases with no gene match: 7. The CDR3 runs 11 residues. CDR3 nucleotides: TGCAGCCTAAGGGGGCAAGGTGAAGCTTTCTTT. Translated, it gives CSLRGQGEAFF.

The chain recombines TRBV6-5 with TRBJ1-2; tentatively, D is TRBD1 (6 bases). The germline gives CDR1 MNHEY, CDR2 SVGAGI. The CDR3 covers 13 residues. Trimming cost V 6 bases and J 3 bases, with 11 bases left between them. CDR3 nucleotide sequence: TGTGCCAGCAGACAGGGAGGGGACTATGGCTACACCTTC. Its protein product is CASRQGGDYGYTF.

V usage is TRBV6-5 and J usage is TRBJ2-4, with a possible D match to TRBD1 (7 bases). Trimming cost V 2 bases and J 8 bases, with 13 bases left between them. CDR1 MNHEY and CDR2 SVGAGI come from the germline V gene. There are 14 residues in the CDR3. DNA of the CDR3: TGTGCCAGCAGTTACAGGGGGCGCGGGGACATTCAGTACTTC. It yields the protein CASSYRGRGDIQYF.

The chain is built from TRBV11-3 and TRBJ2-1; 7 nucleotides match TRBD2. V lost 1 base to trimming and J lost 8 bases; unmatched junction nucleotides: 8. Germline CDR1 SGHNT, CDR2 YENEEA. The length of the CDR3 is 15 residues. CDR3 in DNA: TGTGCCAGCAGCTTAGGCGCGGGGGATAGCGATGAGCAGTTCTTC. Translated: CASSLGAGDSDEQFF. Using reference TRBV11-3 and TRBJ2-1 for the parts outside the CDR3, the full variable domain is EAGVVQSPRYKIIEKKQPVAFWCNPISGHNTLYWYLQNLGQGPELLIRYENEEAVDDSQLPKDRFSAERLKGVDSTLKIQPAELGDSAVYLCASSLGAGDSDEQFFGPGTRLTVL.

V gene TRBV18 combines with J gene TRBJ2-7, with D possibly TRBD2 on 6 matching bases. This CDR3 is built from 15 residues. The V end was cut by 3 bases, the J end by 1 base, with 13 bases between. Germline assignment: CDR1 KGHSH and CDR2 LQKENI. The CDR3, as DNA: TGTGCCAGCTCACCCGCGGGACCCAGGTCCTACGAGCAGTACTTC. Translating it yields CASSPAGPRSYEQYF.

CDR3 coding DNA: TGTGCCAGCAGCTTGTTAGCGGTCTCCTACGAGCAGTACTTC. This codes for CASSLLAVSYEQYF. The rearrangement joins TRBV11-3 to TRBJ2-7; perhaps TRBD2 as D (6 bases). The CDR3 contains 14 residues. Germline V gene lookup returns CDR1 SGHNT and CDR2 YENEEA. V lost 3 bases and J 0 bases, leaving 9 bases between the germline ends.

This clone showed up just a few times. The chain carries TRBV7-2 and TRBJ2-1; TRBD1 aligns across 9 bases. The germline CDR1 and CDR2 sequences are SGHTA and FQGNSA. Trimming took 5 bases from V and 7 from J; bases not matched to a gene: 6. This CDR3 contains 14 residues. The CDR3 is CASSLNRGHNEQFF. The CDR3 region has the DNA TGTGCCAGCAGCCTGAACAGGGGGCATAATGAGCAGTTCTTC.

This rearrangement joins TRBV24-1 to TRBJ1-2, with 7 bases lining up with TRBD1. This CDR3 contains 14 residues. Germline assignment: CDR1 KGHDR and CDR2 SFDVKD. V trimming: 3 bases; J trimming: 8 bases; junction bases outside the gene matches: 8. Here the CDR3 reads CATSDDNRGGGYTF. CDR3 sequence (DNA): TGTGCCACCAGTGATGACAACAGGGGAGGAGGCTACACCTTC.

This chain joins TRBV5-1 and TRBJ2-1; no clear D gene. CDR1 SGHRS and CDR2 YFSETQ come from the germline V gene. V gave up 7 bases and J gave up 1 base, with 12 bases separating them. The CDR3 covers 14 residues. Here the CDR3 DNA reads TGCGCCAGCGCCCCAACCACTTCCTACAATGAGCAGTTCTTC. This gives the protein CASAPTTSYNEQFF.

This chain connects TRBV7-2 to TRBJ2-7, with 9 positions matching TRBD1. The CDR3 has 15 amino acids. Germline CDR1 is SGHTA and CDR2 is FQGNSA. V shed 4 bases and J 3 bases; nucleotides not matched to a gene: 7. CDR3 sequence: CASSSRGQGNYEQYF. The CDR3 DNA follows: TGTGCCAGCAGCTCAAGAGGACAGGGGAACTACGAGCAGTACTTC.

The sample holds a few counts of this clone. The rearrangement uses TRBV19 and TRBJ1-6; 8 nucleotides match TRBD1. V lost 9 bases, J lost 8 bases, and 12 bases stayed unmatched. The germline gives CDR1 LNHDA, CDR2 SQIVND (reference sequence). This CDR3 has 15 residues. In DNA, the CDR3 is TGTGCCAGCCAACGGGGACAGGCCAGGGATTCACCCCTCCACTTT. It codes for CASQRGQARDSPLHF.

This clone was counted only a few times. This chain connects TRBV7-9 to TRBJ1-2; 9 nucleotides line up with TRBD1. CDR1 and CDR2 (germline): SEHNR, FQNEAQ (reference sequence). The CDR3 contains 17 residues. With 0 bases clipped from V and 1 base from J, the junction kept 6 bases outside the gene matches. CDR3 bases: TGTGCCAGCAGCTTAGCGGGAGGGACAGGGCTTAACTATGGCTACACCTTC. It encodes CASSLAGGTGLNYGYTF.

V and J are TRBV2 and TRBJ1-5, with 7 positions matching TRBD1. The CDR3 sequence is 14 residues long. V gave up 4 bases and J gave up 6 bases; unmatched junction bases: 6. The germline CDR1 and CDR2 sequences are SNHLY and FYNNEI. The CDR3 DNA follows: TGTGCCAGCAGTGGACAGGCAGGGGGTCAGCCCCAGCATTTT. Translating it yields CASSGQAGGQPQHF.

The CDR3 sequence is CACSRVLNTEAFF. The CDR3 coding sequence is TGTGCCTGTAGCAGAGTTCTGAACACTGAAGCTTTCTTT. The chain links TRBV30 to TRBJ1-1, with D uncertain. The CDR3 consists of 13 residues. Germline loops: CDR1 GTSNPN, CDR2 SVGIG (reference sequence). Trimming removed 6 bases from V and 0 bases from J, with 11 bases in between.

This rearrangement joins TRBV10-3 to TRBJ1-2; D might be TRBD1 (6 bases). This CDR3 is 13 amino acids long. The germline V and J ends were trimmed by 10 bases and 4 bases, with 16 bases remaining between them. Germline CDR1 reads ENHRY; CDR2 reads SYGVKD. The CDR3: CATNPQGGYGYTF. Written as DNA, the CDR3 is TGTGCCACCAACCCACAGGGTGGCTATGGCTACACCTTC.